The text below deals with one T cell receptor (beta chain). Its antigen is unidentified. This sample was included in a study of OX40 agonist ivuxolimab in advanced cancers. Whole-study context: The dose-escalation cohort had hepatocellular carcinoma, melanoma, renal cell or head and neck cancer. Participants, 82.7% male, averaged approximately 56 years of age, ranging from roughly 23 to 90. Study outcomes and limitations: Averaged across samples, CD8+ T cells carried more expanded clones than CD4+ did. Doses of 0.1 to 3.0 mg/kg were accompanied by clonal expansion of CD4+ and CD8+ blood T cells by week 6.

The table came from immunoSEQ multiplex PCR; TCRdb's copy has only in-frame clones and leaves some out. The sample consists of 75,000 to 95,000 clones, about 90% of them appearing once. CDR1 is MNHNS, CDR2 SASEGT, per germline. This CDR3 contains 14 residues. V gave up 10 bases and J gave up 4 bases, with 19 bases separating them. The chain combines TRBV6-1 with TRBJ1-2, with a tentative D call TRBD1 (5 bases). This TCR was sampled from an adult with an advanced solid tumor such as melanoma, head and neck, liver or kidney cancer. Sequences were derived from CD4+ or CD8+ T cells sorted from blood, sampled in a trial of the OX40 agonist ivuxolimab. CDR3 residues: CATALATRGYGYTF. The CDR3 DNA is TGTGCCACCGCGTTGGCCACGAGGGGCTATGGCTACACCTTC.